This section outlines one T cell receptor beta chain sequence together with its context. PCR was performed using 60 Vbeta and 13 Jbeta primers. Assay: immunoSEQ multiplex PCR; the TCRdb copy retains only in-frame clones and omits some. The sample comprises about 150,000 clones, approximately 78% of which are singletons, and roughly 4% rests with the top ten. The sample comes from a study of cytomegalovirus exposure and HLA in healthy donors. V lost 5 bases, J lost 2 bases, and 10 bases lay in between. The CDR3 loop spans 13 amino acids. Germline V CDR1 and CDR2: MGHDK, SYGVNS. The sample taken for sequencing was PBMCs. The J gene is TRBJ2-7, the V gene TRBV25-1, with D maybe TRBD1 (6 bases). This TCR derives from a middle-aged woman in good health and CMV-seropositive. CDR3 protein: CASSRTATYEQYF. CDR3 DNA: TGTGCCAGCAGTAGGACAGCCACCTACGAGCAGTACTTC.